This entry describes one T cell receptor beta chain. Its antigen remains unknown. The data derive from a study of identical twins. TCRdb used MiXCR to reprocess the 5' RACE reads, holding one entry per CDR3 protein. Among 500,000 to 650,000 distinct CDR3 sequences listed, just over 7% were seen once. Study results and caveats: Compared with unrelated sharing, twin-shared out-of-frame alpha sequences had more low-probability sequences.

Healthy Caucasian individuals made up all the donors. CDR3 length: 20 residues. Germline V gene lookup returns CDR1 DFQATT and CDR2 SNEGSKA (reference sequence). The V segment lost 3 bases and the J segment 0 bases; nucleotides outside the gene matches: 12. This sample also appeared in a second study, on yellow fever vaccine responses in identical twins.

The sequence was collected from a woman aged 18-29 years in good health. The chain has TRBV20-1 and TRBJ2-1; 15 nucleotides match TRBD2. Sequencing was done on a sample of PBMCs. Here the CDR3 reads CSASPMGLAGGTSSYNEQFF. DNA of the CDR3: TGCAGTGCTAGTCCAATGGGACTAGCGGGGGGAACGAGCTCCTACAATGAGCAGTTCTTC.